This T cell receptor beta chain was obtained from a study of CD8+CD57+ T cells in acquired aplastic anemia. The CDR3 has 14 amino acids. CDR1 and CDR2 from the germline V gene are SGHDT and YYEEEE. The V gene end was trimmed by 4 bases and the J gene end by 7 bases; junction bases not matched to a gene: 11. Genomic DNA acted as the template from which TCR beta VDJ combination and CDR3 sequence profiling were carried out. TCRdb re-derived calls from the reads in MiXCR, one entry per CDR3 protein. Here the sample spans about 400,000 distinct CDR3 sequences, 65% to 75% being singletons. The sequence came from a human donor in good health, serving as a control. The rearrangement joins TRBV5-6 to TRBJ2-7, with TRBD1 matching over 7 bases. Sample: sorted CD4+, CD8+, or CD8+CD57+ T cells (not recorded which) from PBMCs. Here the CDR3 DNA reads TGTGCCAGCAGCCCAGACAGGGAGCGAGGGGAGCAGTACTTC. As protein: CASSPDRERGEQYF.